This TCR beta chain was recovered during a study of T cell repertoires in breast cancer. Study summary: Samples were breast cancer tumors, lymph nodes and blood from patients, and control blood.

CDR1 and CDR2 from the germline V gene are SEHNR and FQNEAQ (reference sequence). Trimming stripped 5 bases from V and 2 bases from J, with 15 bases between. The CDR3 totals 15 residues. Paired alpha-beta TCRs of CD8+ T cells were analyzed by expanded emulsion RT-PCR. Blocking oligonucleotides added to a second nested PCR suppressed unpaired genes. One entry per CDR3 protein, called by TCRdb with MiXCR from the emulsion pairing reads. Of about 40,000 distinct CDR3 sequences in the sample, around 45% were seen once. This clonotype was observed a few times. Material: CD8+ T cells. V is TRBV7-9 and J is TRBJ1-1; no reliable D call. The TCR comes from a pool of human donors with breast cancer or a healthy control (not recorded which). The CDR3 region is CASSPSAGTNTEAFF. CDR3 coding DNA: TGTGCCAGCAGCCCCAGCGCCGGAACTAACACTGAAGCTTTCTTT.